These 8 T cell receptor beta chains came from one sample sequenced in a study of blood T cell repertoires in COVID-19. Sequencing was performed with immunoSEQ multiplex PCR; in TCRdb, only in-frame clones are kept and a portion is missing. This table has about 380,000 clones, roughly four fifths appearing once. The specimen sequenced was peripheral blood. These receptors all come from a human donor with acute or convalescent COVID-19. The donor label of this sample is uncertain.

The rearrangement uses TRBV5-5 and TRBJ1-3; possible D gene TRBD1, 5 bases. CDR1 SGHKS and CDR2 YYEKEE come from the germline V gene (reference sequence). The CDR3 is made up of 15 amino acids. Trimming pared 0 bases from V and 4 bases from J, leaving 11 bases between. CDR3 bases: TGTGCCAGCAGCTTGGAAGGGGCGAGGGGAAACACCATATATTTT. Residues: CASSLEGARGNTIYF.

The chain employs TRBV15 and TRBJ1-1, with D unresolved. Trimming left V 1 base short and J 2 bases short, with 14 bases between. Germline CDR1 LNHNV, CDR2 YYDKDF (reference sequence). The CDR3 has 16 residues. The CDR3 nucleotides read TGTGCCACCAGCAGAGGTGGTCGAGGACTTAACACTGAAGCTTTCTTT. Its translation is CATSRGGRGLNTEAFF.

This chain connects TRBV5-1 to TRBJ1-2, with D possibly being TRBD1 (6 bases). CDR3 size: 15 residues. V was trimmed by 4 bases and J by 1 base, leaving 14 bases between them. CDR1 SGHRS and CDR2 YFSETQ come from the germline V gene. The CDR3 DNA reads as TGCGCCAGCAGCCCCGGACAGAACCTTAACTATGGCTACACCTTC. This encodes CASSPGQNLNYGYTF.

This clone was found once. The chain joins TRBV5-4 to TRBJ1-6; D call uncertain. Germline values: CDR1 SGHNT, CDR2 YYREEE (reference sequence). V was clipped by 0 bases and J by 7 bases, with 8 bases between them. The CDR3 loop spans 14 amino acids. In DNA form, the CDR3 reads TGTGCCAGCAGCTTGGTGCCGGGAAATTCACCCCTCCACTTT. It encodes CASSLVPGNSPLHF.

This chain links TRBV30 with TRBJ2-7, with 10 bases aligning to TRBD2. V lost 3 bases and J lost 2; bases outside the gene matches: 4. This CDR3 is 14 amino acids long. Germline lookup yields CDR1 GTSNPN and CDR2 SVGIG (reference sequence). The CDR3 DNA is TGTGCCTGGAGGAGGACTAGCGGAACCTACGAGCAGTACTTC. Translating it yields CAWRRTSGTYEQYF.

V is TRBV7-9 and J is TRBJ1-3; 8 nucleotides agree with TRBD1. V trimming: 8 bases; J trimming: 2 bases; junction bases outside the gene matches: 11. Germline loops: CDR1 SEHNR, CDR2 FQNEAQ (reference sequence). CDR3 size: 16 residues. The DNA for the CDR3 is TGTGCCAGCGGCCCCGACAGGGGAGGCCCTGGAAACACCATATATTTT. Its translation: CASGPDRGGPGNTIYF. Full variable domain (rest looked up from reference TRBV7-9 and TRBJ1-3): DTGVSQNPRHKITKRGQNVTFRCDPISEHNRLYWYRQTLGQGPEFLTYFQNEAQLEKSRLLSDRFSAERPKGSFSTLEIQRTEQGDSAMYLCASGPDRGGPGNTIYFGEGSWLTVV.

J is TRBJ1-3 and V is TRBV30; D not resolved. Per the germline V gene, CDR1 is GTSNPN and CDR2 is SVGIG (reference sequence). V lost 3 bases and J 0 bases, leaving 15 bases between the germline ends. The CDR3 consists of 16 residues. Here the CDR3 reads CAWSRGRATSGNTIYF. The CDR3 DNA reads as TGTGCCTGGAGCCGAGGCAGAGCAACCTCTGGAAACACCATATATTTT. The full variable domain, completed using reference TRBV30 and TRBJ1-3, is SQTIHQWPATLVQPVGSPLSLECTVEGTSNPNLYWYRQAAGRGLQLLFYSVGIGQISSEVPQNLSASRPQDRQFILSSKKLLLSDSGFYLCAWSRGRATSGNTIYFGEGSWLTVV.

Note on this clone: Other DNA sequences in the same sample also yield this CDR3. J is TRBJ2-7 and V is TRBV5-4; 9 bases map to TRBD1. V dropped 4 bases and J dropped 0; count of bases not matched to a gene: 5. This CDR3 region has 15 residues. Germline CDR1 is SGHNT and CDR2 is YYREEE (reference sequence). The CDR3 nucleotides read TGTGCCAGCAGCGGGGGACAGGGTTCCTCCTACGAGCAGTACTTC. Translated: CASSGGQGSSYEQYF.